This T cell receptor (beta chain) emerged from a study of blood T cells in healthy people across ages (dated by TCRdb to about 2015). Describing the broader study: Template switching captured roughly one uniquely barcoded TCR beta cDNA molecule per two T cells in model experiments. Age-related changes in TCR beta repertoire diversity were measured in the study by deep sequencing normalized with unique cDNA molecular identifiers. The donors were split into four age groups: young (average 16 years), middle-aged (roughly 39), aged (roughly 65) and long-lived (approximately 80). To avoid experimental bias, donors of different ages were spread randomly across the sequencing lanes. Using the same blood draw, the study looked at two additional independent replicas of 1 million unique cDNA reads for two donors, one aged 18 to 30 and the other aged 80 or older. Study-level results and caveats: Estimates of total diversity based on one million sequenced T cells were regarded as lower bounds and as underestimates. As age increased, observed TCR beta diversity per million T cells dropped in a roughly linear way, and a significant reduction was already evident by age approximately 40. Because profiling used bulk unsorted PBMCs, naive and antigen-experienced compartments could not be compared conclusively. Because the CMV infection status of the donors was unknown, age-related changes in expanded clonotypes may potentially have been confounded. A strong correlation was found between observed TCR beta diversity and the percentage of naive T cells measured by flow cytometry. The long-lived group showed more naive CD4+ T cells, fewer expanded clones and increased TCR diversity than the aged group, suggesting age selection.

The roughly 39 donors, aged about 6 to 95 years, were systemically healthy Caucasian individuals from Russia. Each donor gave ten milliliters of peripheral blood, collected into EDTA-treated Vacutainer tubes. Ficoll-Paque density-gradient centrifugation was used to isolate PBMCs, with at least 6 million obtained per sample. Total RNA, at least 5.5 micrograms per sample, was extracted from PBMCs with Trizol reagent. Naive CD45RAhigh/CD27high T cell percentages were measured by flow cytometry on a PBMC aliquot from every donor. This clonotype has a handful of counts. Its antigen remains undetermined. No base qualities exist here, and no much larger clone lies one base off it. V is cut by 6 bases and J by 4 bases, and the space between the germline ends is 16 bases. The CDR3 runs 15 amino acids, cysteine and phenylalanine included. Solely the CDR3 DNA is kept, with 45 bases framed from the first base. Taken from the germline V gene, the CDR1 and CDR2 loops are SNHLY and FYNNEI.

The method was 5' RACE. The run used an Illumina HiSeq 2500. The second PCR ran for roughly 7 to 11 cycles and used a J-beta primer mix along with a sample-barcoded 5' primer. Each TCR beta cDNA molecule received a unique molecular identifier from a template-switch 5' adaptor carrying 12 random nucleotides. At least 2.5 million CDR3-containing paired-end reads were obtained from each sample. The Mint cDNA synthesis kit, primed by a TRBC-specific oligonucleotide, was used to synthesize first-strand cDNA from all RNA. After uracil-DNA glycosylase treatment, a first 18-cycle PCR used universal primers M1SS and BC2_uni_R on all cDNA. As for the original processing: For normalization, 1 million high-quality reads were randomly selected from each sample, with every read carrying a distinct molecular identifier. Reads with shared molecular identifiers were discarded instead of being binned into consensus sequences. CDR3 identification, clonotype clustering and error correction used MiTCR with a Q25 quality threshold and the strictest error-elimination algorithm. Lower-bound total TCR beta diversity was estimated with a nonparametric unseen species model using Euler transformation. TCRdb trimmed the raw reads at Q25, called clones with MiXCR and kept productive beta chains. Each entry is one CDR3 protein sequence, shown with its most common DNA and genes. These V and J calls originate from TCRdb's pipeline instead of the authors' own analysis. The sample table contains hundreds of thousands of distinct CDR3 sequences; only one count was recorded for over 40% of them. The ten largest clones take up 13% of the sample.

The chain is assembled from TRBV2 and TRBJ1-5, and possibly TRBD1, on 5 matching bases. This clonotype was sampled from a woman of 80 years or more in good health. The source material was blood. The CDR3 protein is CASSDRQFGNQPQHF. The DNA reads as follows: TGTGCCAGCAGCGACCGACAGTTCGGGAATCAGCCCCAGCATTTT.